These T cell receptor beta chains were read from a single sample in a study of T cell repertoires and HLA-DP antigens. Their recognized antigens are unknown. Clones were read by immunoSEQ multiplex PCR, and TCRdb kept only the in-frame ones, dropping some. The data hold some 89,000 clones, with approximately 86% observed a single time. The sequenced material came from CD4+ T cells from PBMCs. These receptors were collected from a man aged 45-65 years in good health and CMV-seronegative. CDR3s include the opening cysteine and the closing phenylalanine or tryptophan. The order of the fields is clone size, V gene, D gene, J gene, CDR3 length, CDR3 protein, CDR3 DNA. A D gene is named only where the DNA matches it firmly. Clone size is given for some rows only: seen once, a few or many times, or a class if the clone is expanded.

>.|TRBV28|.|TRBJ1-5|12
CASTDSNQPQHF
TGTGCCAGCACCGACAGTAATCAGCCCCAGCATTTT
>.|TRBV2|.|TRBJ1-3|16
CASSVGALYSGNTIYF
TGTGCCAGCAGTGTAGGGGCACTATACTCTGGAAACACCATATATTTT
>.|TRBV29-1|.|TRBJ1-1|14
CSVRKAGINTEAFF
TGCAGCGTGAGGAAGGCAGGGATTAACACTGAAGCTTTCTTT
>.|TRBV7-2|.|TRBJ1-2|16
CASSPQGGTTNYGYTF
TGTGCCAGCAGCCCACAGGGAGGGACAACTAACTATGGCTACACCTTC
>.|TRBV13|.|TRBJ1-5|13
CASSNGLNQPQHF
TGTGCCAGCAGCAATGGCCTCAATCAGCCCCAGCATTTT
>.|TRBV6-5|.|TRBJ2-7|12
CASSGGLYEQYF
TGTGCCAGCAGTGGAGGTCTCTACGAGCAGTACTTC
>.|TRBV15|.|TRBJ2-3|13
CATSRGGADTQYF
TGTGCCACCAGCAGAGGGGGGGCAGATACGCAGTATTTT
>.|TRBV5-5|.|TRBJ1-1|13
CASSFSVNTEAFF
TGTGCCAGCAGCTTCTCAGTGAACACTGAAGCTTTCTTT
>.|TRBV5-1|.|TRBJ2-3|13
CASSRLGTDTQYF
TGCGCCAGCAGCCGACTAGGCACAGATACGCAGTATTTT
>once|TRBV28|.|TRBJ1-2|12
CASSLGRYGYTF
TGTGCCAGCAGTTTAGGCCGATATGGCTACACCTTC
>once|TRBV30|.|TRBJ1-5|15
CAWQEPGTFNQPQHF
TGTGCCTGGCAAGAGCCCGGGACTTTTAATCAGCCCCAGCATTTT
>.|TRBV5-4|TRBD2|TRBJ2-7|15
CASRPDQRGAYEQYF
TGTGCCAGCAGACCGGACCAGCGGGGAGCCTACGAGCAGTACTTC
>.|TRBV7-2|TRBD2|TRBJ2-5|16
CASSLVGTSGQETQYF
TGTGCCAGCAGCTTAGTGGGAACTAGCGGCCAAGAGACCCAGTACTTC